A single sample is the source of the 22 T cell receptor beta chains below, sequenced in a study of human T cells and chemical hapten exposure. TCRdb re-called the RACE reads through MiXCR, storing one row per CDR3 protein. The sample records 95,000 to 150,000 distinct CDR3 sequences, about 14% being singletons. Time point meaning: pre-sensitization, week 0. Treatment denoted: therapeutic diphenylcyclopropenone sensitization with weekly scalp DPC. The material sequenced was whole blood, taken in connection with sensitization to the hapten diphenylcyclopropenone (DPC). These receptors originate from a woman aged 18-29 years with alopecia areata. Some clones in this sample may be carry-over from other donors' samples.

This clonotype was observed a few times. The chain has TRBV7-8 and TRBJ2-1; 8 nucleotides match TRBD1. Germline loops: CDR1 SGHVS, CDR2 FQNEAQ. CDR3 length equals 15 residues. Trimming cost V 4 bases and J 4 bases; bases outside gene matches: 6. The CDR3 coding sequence is TGTGCCAGCAGCTCGACAGGGGCCCAGTACAATGAGCAGTTCTTC. This gives the protein CASSSTGAQYNEQFF.

The J gene is TRBJ2-1, the V gene TRBV10-3; D gene uncertain. V lost 10 bases and J 1 base, leaving 17 bases between the germline ends. The CDR3 runs to 15 residues. Germline V gene lookup returns CDR1 ENHRY and CDR2 SYGVKD. For the CDR3, the DNA is TGTGCCACCAAAGCCTCGACGATTTCCTACAATGAGCAGTTCTTC. Its protein product is CATKASTISYNEQFF.

This clonotype was observed many times. The J gene is TRBJ2-1, the V gene TRBV4-3; the D gene is possibly TRBD1 (6 bases). The CDR3 contains 13 residues. Looked up from germline, CDR1 is LGHNA and CDR2 is YSLEER. Deletions cut 3 bases from V and 10 bases from J, with 13 bases between. Here the CDR3 reads CASSQAQGGEQFF. CDR3 sequence (DNA): TGCGCCAGCAGCCAGGCACAGGGTGGCGAGCAGTTCTTC.

This clonotype was observed many times. CDR3 protein: CSVGEQGPEKLFF. The CDR3 DNA is TGCAGCGTTGGCGAACAGGGACCTGAAAAACTGTTTTTT. The chain combines TRBV29-1 with TRBJ1-4, with D possibly being TRBD1 (6 bases). Germline CDR1 reads SQVTM; CDR2 reads ANQGSEA. The CDR3 contains 13 residues. The V gene lost 4 bases and the J gene lost 7 bases, with 13 bases spanning the gap.

This clonotype came up many times. V and J are TRBV7-9 and TRBJ1-2; D remains unclear. V lost 2 bases and J 4 bases, leaving 8 bases between the germline ends. The germline CDR1 and CDR2 sequences are SEHNR and FQNEAQ (reference sequence). This CDR3 has 13 residues. The CDR3 DNA sequence: TGTGCCAGCAGCTTAAATGGCGGCTATGGCTACACCTTC. As protein: CASSLNGGYGYTF.

This chain links TRBV4-3 with TRBJ2-3, with TRBD2 matching 8 bases. Germline CDR1 and CDR2: LGHNA and YSLEER. The CDR3 extends over 15 amino acids. Losses at the gene ends were 2 bases for V and 3 bases for J; bases not matched to a gene: 4. For the CDR3, the DNA is TGCGCCAGCAGCCAATATAGACTAGCGACAGATACGCAGTATTTT. Translated: CASSQYRLATDTQYF.

This clonotype showed up just a few times. The rearrangement joins TRBV2 to TRBJ2-7, with D unclear. The CDR3 has 11 residues. Germline V gene sequence: CDR1 SNHLY, CDR2 FYNNEI. V lost 6 bases and J lost 3, with 6 bases in between. DNA of the CDR3: TGTGCCAGCAGACGGAACTACGAGCAGTACTTC. This translates into CASRRNYEQYF. Together with reference TRBV2 and TRBJ2-7, the CDR3 gives the full variable domain: EPEVTQTPSHQVTQMGQEVILRCVPISNHLYFYWYRQILGQKVEFLVSFYNNEISEKSEIFDDQFSVERPDGSNFTLKIRSTKLEDSAMYFCASRRNYEQYFGPGTRLTVT.

This clonotype was found a few times. The chain couples TRBV19 to TRBJ2-5; weak D call: TRBD2 (6 bases). Looked up from germline, CDR1 is LNHDA and CDR2 is SQIVND (reference sequence). Trimming removed 5 bases at V and 1 base at J, with 14 bases between. This CDR3 spans 15 amino acids. This CDR3 reads CASSEALALQETQYF. DNA for the CDR3: TGTGCCAGTAGTGAGGCACTAGCCCTCCAAGAGACCCAGTACTTC.

The gene calls are TRBV29-1 and TRBJ2-4, with TRBD2 identical over 10 bases. The V and J ends lost 1 base and 4 bases, in that order; junction bases with no gene match: 1. CDR1 is SQVTM, CDR2 ANQGSEA, per germline. This CDR3 spans 14 amino acids. CDR3 residues: CSVEVAGGKNIQYF. The CDR3 nucleotides are TGCAGCGTTGAAGTAGCGGGGGGTAAAAACATTCAGTACTTC.

This clonotype was counted many times. The V gene is TRBV4-3, the J gene TRBJ2-7; either TRBD1 or TRBD2 may supply D (5 bases each). Trimming stripped 1 base from V and 5 bases from J, with 18 bases between. The length of the CDR3 is 16 residues. Germline CDR1 and CDR2: LGHNA and YSLEER. This CDR3 is CASSQGLEGPGNEQYF. Written as DNA, the CDR3 is TGCGCCAGCAGCCAAGGCCTCGAGGGGCCTGGGAACGAGCAGTACTTC.

In its sample, this clonotype was seen a few times. This chain links TRBV6-6 with TRBJ2-3; possibly TRBD1 or TRBD2 for D (6 bases each). Trimming shortened V by 3 bases and J by 5 bases, and 15 bases separated the two germline ends. This CDR3 spans 15 amino acids. From germline, CDR1 is MNHNY and CDR2 SVGAGI (reference sequence). DNA for the CDR3: TGTGCCAGCAGTTATGGGGGGCTCCCCGGAGATACGCAGTATTTT. It encodes CASSYGGLPGDTQYF.

This clonotype showed up just a few times. This chain connects TRBV13 to TRBJ1-3; 7 nucleotides align to TRBD1. Germline V gene data show CDR1 as PRHDT and CDR2 as FYEKMQ (reference sequence). The CDR3 loop spans 17 amino acids. V lost 5 bases and J lost 0; bases outside the gene matches: 10. The chain's CDR3 is CASSPRSTGPSGNTIYF. As DNA, the CDR3 is TGTGCCAGCAGCCCTAGGTCGACAGGGCCCTCTGGAAACACCATATATTTT.

V and J are TRBV3-1 and TRBJ2-6; D unclear. The CDR3 consists of 20 residues. Germline V lookup: CDR1 LGHDT, CDR2 YNNKEL (reference sequence). The V end was cut by 0 bases, the J end by 0 bases, with 18 bases between. In DNA, the CDR3 is TGTGCCAGCAGCCAAGATGGGCCCCGGCCCTCCAACTCTGGGGCCAACGTCCTGACTTTC. This encodes CASSQDGPRPSNSGANVLTF. Looking up the rest from reference TRBV3-1 and TRBJ2-6 gives the full variable domain: DTAVSQTPKYLVTQMGNDKSIKCEQNLGHDTMYWYKQDSKKFLKIMFSYNNKELIINETVPNRFSPKSPDKAHLNLHINSLELGDSAVYFCASSQDGPRPSNSGANVLTFGAGSRLTVL.

This clonotype was detected only a few times. CDR3 sequence: CASEGNYGYTF. The CDR3 bases are TGTGCCAGCGAGGGCAACTATGGCTACACCTTC. V usage is TRBV6-5 and J usage is TRBJ1-2, with D unclear. The germline CDR1 and CDR2 sequences are MNHEY and SVGAGI. The germline V and J ends were trimmed by 8 bases and 2 bases, with 6 bases remaining between them. The CDR3 consists of 11 residues.

This sequence joins TRBV6-2 or TRBV6-3 and TRBJ2-3, with D possibly matching TRBD2 (5 bases). This CDR3 has 16 residues. The germline gives CDR1 MNHEY, CDR2 SVGEGT. The V end lost 6 bases, the J end lost 0 bases, and 16 bases lay between the germline ends. CDR3 DNA sequence: TGTGCCAGCAGACCCACCGGGATCTCTAGCACAGATACGCAGTATTTT. Amino acid sequence: CASRPTGISSTDTQYF.

The chain carries TRBV5-6 and TRBJ1-3; 9 bases map to TRBD1. CDR1 is SGHDT, CDR2 YYEEEE, per germline. Trimming removed 0 bases from V and 1 base from J; junction bases left unmatched: 8. The CDR3 is 18 amino acids. CDR3 loop: CASSLAARDRASGNTIYF. CDR3 bases: TGTGCCAGCAGCTTGGCTGCCCGGGACAGGGCTTCTGGAAACACCATATATTTT.

This clonotype was seen a handful of times. The chain is built from TRBV6-6 and TRBJ2-7; a weak D match, TRBD2 (5 bases). Germline CDR1 is MNHNY and CDR2 is SVGAGI (reference sequence). V was cut by 0 bases and J by 7 bases, with 25 bases left in between. The CDR3 covers 18 residues. The CDR3 bases are TGTGCCAGCAGTTACTCGAAGAGGACTTCCCCTGCCCCTAGAGAGCAGTACTTC. Protein: CASSYSKRTSPAPREQYF.

This clonotype has more than one count but fewer than ten. V and J are TRBV6-1 and TRBJ2-7; D remains unclear. Trimming removed 5 bases from V and 6 bases from J, with 5 bases in between. The germline V gene encodes CDR1 MNHNS and CDR2 SASEGT. This CDR3 has 10 amino acids. This chain's CDR3 is CASSQPEQYF. CDR3 coding DNA: TGTGCCAGCAGTCAGCCCGAGCAGTACTTC.

This clonotype was observed a few times. The rearrangement joins TRBV11-3 to TRBJ2-2; D may be TRBD2 (5 bases). From germline, CDR1 is SGHNT and CDR2 YENEEA. This CDR3 is 14 amino acids long. V shed 5 bases and J shed 7 bases, with 14 bases lying between them. CDR3 amino acids: CASSPRTGNGELFF. The CDR3 DNA reads as TGTGCCAGCAGCCCGAGGACGGGGAACGGGGAGCTGTTTTTT.

This clonotype was seen repeatedly, ten times or more. The chain combines TRBV10-1 with TRBJ2-2; D is undetermined. Per germline, CDR1 WNHNN and CDR2 SYGVQD (reference sequence). This CDR3 has 13 residues. The V and J ends lost 5 bases and 2 bases respectively, with 6 bases between them. The CDR3 region has the DNA TGCGCCAGCAGTCTCTTTAACACCGGGGAGCTGTTTTTT. It translates to CASSLFNTGELFF.

This clonotype has just a few counts. CDR3 nucleotides: TGTGCCAGCAGTAGACAGGGCCCTCGGGAGACCCAGTACTTC. Protein product: CASSRQGPRETQYF. J is TRBJ2-5 and V is TRBV2; TRBD1 matches 7 bases. V lost 5 bases, J lost 5 bases, and 8 bases stayed unmatched. The CDR3 is 14 residues long. The germline V gene has CDR1 SNHLY and CDR2 FYNNEI.

The rearrangement links TRBV20-1 to TRBJ1-2; perhaps TRBD1 as D (6 bases). Trimming removed 8 bases from V and 1 base from J, with 11 bases in between. CDR3 length equals 12 residues. Germline CDR1 and CDR2: DFQATT and SNEGSKA (reference sequence). The CDR3 DNA is TGCAGTAGGGGGGGAGTTAACTATGGCTACACCTTC. This translates into CSRGGVNYGYTF.